Detailed here is one T cell receptor (beta chain). No antigen is known for it. The CDR3 extends over 14 amino acids. Trimming pared 1 base from V and 6 bases from J, leaving 12 bases between. CDR1 and CDR2 from the germline V gene are DFQATT and SNEGSKA (reference sequence). Time point reported: newly diagnosed GD, antithyroid drugs for less than 3 months. Researchers made the TCR library from RNA that was extracted from PBMCs. The data were taken from a study of regulatory T cells in long-lasting Graves disease. Arm-PCR of CDR3 regions and iRepertoire HTBI primers were the basis on which TCR beta libraries were built. TCRdb independently ran MiXCR on the multiplex PCR reads; one entry per CDR3 protein. This sample has approximately 560,000 distinct CDR3 sequences, with approximately 16% found just once. General study points: TRBV28, TRBJ1-2 and TRBJ2-5 were favored in persistent disease.

The same data also went into a second study, on T cells in Graves' hyperthyroidism and ophthalmopathy.

This sequence originates from a young man with Graves disease. The chain uses TRBV20-1 and TRBJ2-2; no firm D call. Sequencing was performed on peripheral blood mononuclear cells (PBMCs), taken at new diagnosis, from a patient treated with antithyroid drugs. CDR3 nucleotides: TGCAGTGCTAGAGTTGGATGGTCCGCCGGGGAGCTGTTTTTT. Protein product: CSARVGWSAGELFF.